One sample yielded the 15 T cell receptor beta chains listed below, sequenced in a study of T cell responses to AZD1222 COVID-19 vaccine. This table comes from immunoSEQ multiplex PCR, and its TCRdb copy is limited to in-frame clones, with some not included. The table shows 140,000 or so clones, with 85% to 90% occurring only once. Sequencing was performed on peripheral blood, taken on day 0 of AZD1222 vaccination. Source of these receptors: an adult in good health.

The chain carries TRBV12-3 or TRBV12-4 and TRBJ1-4; D unresolved. The ends were cut back, 5 bases at V and 6 bases at J, with 10 bases in the middle. The length of the CDR3 is 13 residues. The CDR3 loop is CASSPRSYEKLFF. CDR3 coding DNA: TGTGCCAGCAGTCCCCGGTCCTATGAAAAACTGTTTTTT.

The chain couples TRBV7-2 to TRBJ1-5; the D gene is possibly TRBD1 (5 bases). Trimming pared 4 bases from V and 4 bases from J, leaving 5 bases between. The CDR3 is 12 residues long. Per germline, CDR1 SGHTA and CDR2 FQGNSA. CDR3 residues: CASSWGNQPQHF. CDR3 coding DNA: TGTGCCAGCAGCTGGGGGAATCAGCCCCAGCATTTT.

The J gene is TRBJ1-5, the V gene TRBV9; D might be TRBD1 (5 bases). Germline CDR1 and CDR2: SGDLS and YYNGEE. V dropped 4 bases and J dropped 0 bases, with 11 bases sitting between them. The CDR3 extends over 15 amino acids. This CDR3 reads CASSPWDYSNQPQHF. DNA of the CDR3: TGTGCCAGCAGCCCCTGGGACTATAGCAATCAGCCCCAGCATTTT.

The chain recombines TRBV6-5 with TRBJ2-2; either TRBD1 or TRBD2 may fit D (6 bases each). The CDR3 sequence is 16 residues long. The V end was cut by 0 bases, the J end by 1 base, with 9 bases between. CDR1 is MNHEY, CDR2 SVGAGI, per germline. The CDR3 is CASSYSGGGNTGELFF. CDR3 in DNA: TGTGCCAGCAGTTACTCCGGAGGGGGGAACACCGGGGAGCTGTTTTTT.

This clone has a handful of counts. V is TRBV3-1 (or the pseudogene TRBV3-2) and J is TRBJ1-4; no firm D call. V lost 4 bases, J lost 0 bases, and 12 bases lay in between. The CDR3 runs to 16 residues. Germline V gives CDR1 LGHDT, CDR2 YNNKEL (reference sequence). CDR3 DNA: TGTGCCAGCAGCCCATACGAGGGTGCAACTAATGAAAAACTGTTTTTT. Protein: CASSPYEGATNEKLFF.

The chain has TRBV4-2 and TRBJ1-5; tentative D call: TRBD1 (5 bases). Looked up from germline, CDR1 is LGHNA and CDR2 is YNFKEQ. The CDR3 sequence is 15 residues long. V was cut by 4 bases and J by 6 bases, with 16 bases left in between. In nucleotides, the CDR3 is TGTGCCAGCAGCCGCGAAAGGGATGGGGGTCAGCCCCAGCATTTT. It yields the protein CASSRERDGGQPQHF.

The rearrangement joins TRBV7-9 to TRBJ1-2, with D possibly being TRBD1 (6 bases). The length of the CDR3 is 14 residues. The V end was cut by 5 bases, the J end by 5 bases, with 15 bases between. CDR1 SEHNR and CDR2 FQNEAQ come from the germline V gene (reference sequence). CDR3 coding DNA: TGTGCCAGCAGCCCTACGGGGGCGCATTATGGCTACACCTTC. Amino acids: CASSPTGAHYGYTF.

V is TRBV4-1 and J is TRBJ1-2; 10 bases are shared with TRBD1. The V segment lost 3 bases and the J segment 6 bases; nucleotides outside the gene matches: 19. This CDR3 region has 19 residues. Germline CDR1 reads MGHRA; CDR2 reads YSYEKL. The CDR3 region is CASSHPDVKRDRGLDGYTF. Here the CDR3 DNA reads TGCGCCAGCAGCCATCCCGATGTAAAGCGGGACAGGGGTTTGGATGGCTACACCTTC.

This chain joins TRBV3-1 (or the pseudogene TRBV3-2) and TRBJ1-1; TRBD1 matches 8 bases. From germline, CDR1 is LGHDT and CDR2 YNNKEL (reference sequence). This CDR3 is built from 16 residues. With V trimmed by 4 bases and J by 1 base, 8 bases remained unmatched. The CDR3 protein is CASSRPGQDRNTEAFF. In DNA form, the CDR3 reads TGTGCCAGCAGCCGACCGGGACAGGACAGGAACACTGAAGCTTTCTTT.

This chain joins TRBV27 and TRBJ2-7; 10 bases are a match to TRBD2. The V and J ends lost 2 bases and 3 bases, in that order; junction bases with no gene match: 4. The CDR3 loop spans 15 amino acids. Germline CDR1 is MNHEY and CDR2 is SMNVEV (reference sequence). CDR3 amino acids: CASSLREREGYEQYF. CDR3 nucleotide sequence: TGTGCCAGCAGTTTAAGGGAGCGGGAGGGCTACGAGCAGTACTTC.

The chain employs TRBV11-2 and TRBJ2-7, with a tentative D call TRBD1 (6 bases). Germline values: CDR1 SGHAT, CDR2 FQNNGV. This CDR3 comprises 12 residues. Trimming took off 7 bases at V and 9 bases at J, with 16 bases between the two ends. CDR3 DNA: TGTGCCAGCACCCCACCGGGACACCCGCAGTACTTC. It codes for CASTPPGHPQYF.

This clone was observed once. The gene calls are TRBV15 and TRBJ2-2, with D maybe TRBD1 (6 bases). Germline V lookup: CDR1 LNHNV, CDR2 YYDKDF (reference sequence). The CDR3 has 15 residues. V lost 0 bases to trimming and J lost 8 bases, with 13 bases between them. The CDR3 reads CATSRDLQGAGELFF. The CDR3 nucleotides read TGTGCCACCAGCAGAGATCTACAGGGAGCGGGGGAGCTGTTTTTT.

The chain uses TRBV6-5 and TRBJ2-5; D assignment may be TRBD1 or TRBD2 (6 bases each). V was pared by 2 bases and J by 5 bases, with 12 bases between. Germline V CDR1 and CDR2: MNHEY, SVGAGI. This CDR3 has 14 residues. CDR3 nucleotides: TGTGCCAGCAGTTACGTTGGGGGGCCGGAGACCCAGTACTTC. It is translated as CASSYVGGPETQYF.

Here the CDR3 reads CASSPTRMNYGYTF. In DNA form, the CDR3 reads TGTGCCAGCAGCCCCACGAGGATGAACTATGGCTACACCTTC. This chain joins TRBV5-8 and TRBJ1-2, with D unclear. Germline CDR1 is SGHTS and CDR2 is YDEGEE. Trimming stripped 4 bases from V and 2 bases from J, with 12 bases between. This CDR3 has 14 residues.

In DNA form, the CDR3 reads TGTGCCAGTTCCCGGGACAGTCTCAATCAGCCCCAGCATTTT. Translating gives CASSRDSLNQPQHF. V and J are TRBV6-5 and TRBJ1-5; 7 bases match TRBD1. CDR1 is MNHEY, CDR2 SVGAGI, per germline. V trimming: 9 bases; J trimming: 3 bases; junction bases outside the gene matches: 8. CDR3 size: 14 residues.